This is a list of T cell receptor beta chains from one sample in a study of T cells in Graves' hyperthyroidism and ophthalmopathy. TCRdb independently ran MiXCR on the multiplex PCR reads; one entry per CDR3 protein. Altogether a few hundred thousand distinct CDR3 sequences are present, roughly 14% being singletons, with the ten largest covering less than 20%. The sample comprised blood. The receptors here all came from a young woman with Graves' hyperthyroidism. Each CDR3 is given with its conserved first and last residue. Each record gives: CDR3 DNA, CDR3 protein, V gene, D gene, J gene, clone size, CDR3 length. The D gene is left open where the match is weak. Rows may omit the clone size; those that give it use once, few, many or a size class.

CDR3 DNA: TGTGCCTGGAGTGTAACGGGGACTCTGTACGAGCAGTACTTC
CDR3 protein: CAWSVTGTLYEQYF
V gene: TRBV30
D gene: .
J gene: TRBJ2-7
clone size: many
CDR3 length: 14

CDR3 DNA: TGTGCCAGCAGTTACGACGGGGCAGGGGGTAATGAAAAACTGTTTTTT
CDR3 protein: CASSYDGAGGNEKLFF
V gene: TRBV6-6
D gene: TRBD1
J gene: TRBJ1-4
clone size: many
CDR3 length: 16

CDR3 DNA: TGTGCCAGCAGTTTAACTGACATTTATCCCTACAATGGGCAGTTCTTC
CDR3 protein: CASSLTDIYPYNGQFF
V gene: TRBV12-3/TRBV12-4
D gene: .
J gene: TRBJ2-1
clone size: .
CDR3 length: 16

CDR3 DNA: TGCGCCAGCAGCCAAGGGGACAGGGGGCGGATCGGGGAGCTGTTTTTT
CDR3 protein: CASSQGDRGRIGELFF
V gene: TRBV4-1
D gene: TRBD1
J gene: TRBJ2-2
clone size: .
CDR3 length: 16

CDR3 DNA: TGCAGTGCCCTGAGGACCCAAGATACGCAGTATTTT
CDR3 protein: CSALRTQDTQYF
V gene: TRBV20-1
D gene: .
J gene: TRBJ2-3
clone size: once
CDR3 length: 12

CDR3 DNA: TGTGCCAGCAGTCACAGGGTAGGAGGTTTTGGAAATCGGGCTTATGGCTACACCTTC
CDR3 protein: CASSHRVGGFGNRAYGYTF
V gene: TRBV12-3/TRBV12-4
D gene: .
J gene: TRBJ1-2
clone size: .
CDR3 length: 19

CDR3 DNA: TGTGCCAGCCTACCCACAGCCAGAAACACCATATATTTT
CDR3 protein: CASLPTARNTIYF
V gene: TRBV19
D gene: .
J gene: TRBJ1-3
clone size: .
CDR3 length: 13

CDR3 DNA: TGTGCCAGCAGCGTTCCCCCAGTGGTCTCCCGGAGCAATCAGCCCCAGCATTTT
CDR3 protein: CASSVPPVVSRSNQPQHF
V gene: TRBV11-3
D gene: .
J gene: TRBJ1-5
clone size: .
CDR3 length: 18

CDR3 DNA: TGCGCCAGCAGCCTAGAATGGGGGGCGGATACTGAAGCTTTCTTT
CDR3 protein: CASSLEWGADTEAFF
V gene: TRBV4-1
D gene: .
J gene: TRBJ1-1
clone size: once
CDR3 length: 15

CDR3 DNA: TGCAGTGCTAGAGATCTCGGACAGGGACACTCTGGAAACACCATATATTTT
CDR3 protein: CSARDLGQGHSGNTIYF
V gene: TRBV20-1
D gene: TRBD1
J gene: TRBJ1-3
clone size: many
CDR3 length: 17

CDR3 DNA: TGTGCCAGCAGCCAAATAAGCTCTGGGGCCAACGTCCTGACTTTC
CDR3 protein: CASSQISSGANVLTF
V gene: TRBV3-1
D gene: .
J gene: TRBJ2-6
clone size: many
CDR3 length: 15

CDR3 DNA: TGTGCCAGTAGTACCCAAAGTGATCAGCCCCAGCATTTT
CDR3 protein: CASSTQSDQPQHF
V gene: TRBV19
D gene: .
J gene: TRBJ1-5
clone size: .
CDR3 length: 13

CDR3 DNA: TGTGCCAGCAGTCGGACAGGGTTTAACTATGGCTACACCTTC
CDR3 protein: CASSRTGFNYGYTF
V gene: TRBV2
D gene: TRBD1
J gene: TRBJ1-2
clone size: many
CDR3 length: 14

CDR3 DNA: TGCGCCAGCAGCTTCGACAGTGCTGGCACAGATACGCAGTATTTT
CDR3 protein: CASSFDSAGTDTQYF
V gene: TRBV5-1
D gene: .
J gene: TRBJ2-3
clone size: .
CDR3 length: 15

CDR3 DNA: TGTGCCAGCTCACCCCAGGGGGCCGGTGAAGCTTTCTTT
CDR3 protein: CASSPQGAGEAFF
V gene: TRBV18
D gene: TRBD1
J gene: TRBJ1-1
clone size: few
CDR3 length: 13

CDR3 DNA: TGTGCCAGCAGTCGAGCCGGGACAGCATATGGCTACACCTTC
CDR3 protein: CASSRAGTAYGYTF
V gene: TRBV6-1
D gene: TRBD1
J gene: TRBJ1-2
clone size: many
CDR3 length: 14

CDR3 DNA: TGTGCCAGCAGCTTAGTCCCGGGGGTGGTTGAAGCTTTCTTT
CDR3 protein: CASSLVPGVVEAFF
V gene: TRBV7-2
D gene: .
J gene: TRBJ1-1
clone size: many
CDR3 length: 14

CDR3 DNA: TGTGCCAGCAGTTACCTGGCAGGGGCAGTCTACGAGCAGTACTTC
CDR3 protein: CASSYLAGAVYEQYF
V gene: TRBV6-1
D gene: .
J gene: TRBJ2-7
clone size: .
CDR3 length: 15

CDR3 DNA: TGTGCCAGCCATGGGGAGAACACTGAAGCTTTCTTT
CDR3 protein: CASHGENTEAFF
V gene: TRBV5-5
D gene: .
J gene: TRBJ1-1
clone size: few
CDR3 length: 12

CDR3 DNA: TGCGCCAGCAGTCCGGATGCACAGGGGGTCCAGCATTTT
CDR3 protein: CASSPDAQGVQHF
V gene: TRBV5-1
D gene: TRBD1
J gene: TRBJ1-5
clone size: .
CDR3 length: 13

CDR3 DNA: TGTGCCAGTAGTCCATGGACAGGGGGGAGGGGCACTGAAGCTTTCTTT
CDR3 protein: CASSPWTGGRGTEAFF
V gene: TRBV19
D gene: TRBD1
J gene: TRBJ1-1
clone size: many
CDR3 length: 16

CDR3 DNA: TGCAGCGCCCCGACTAGCGGGGATTACAATGAGCAGTTCTTC
CDR3 protein: CSAPTSGDYNEQFF
V gene: TRBV29-1
D gene: TRBD2
J gene: TRBJ2-1
clone size: few
CDR3 length: 14

CDR3 DNA: TGTGCCTGGATCTCCTTGGGGGGCGGGAACACTGAAGCTTTCTTT
CDR3 protein: CAWISLGGGNTEAFF
V gene: TRBV30
D gene: .
J gene: TRBJ1-1
clone size: many
CDR3 length: 15

CDR3 DNA: TGTGCTAGTGGCGGGACGGAAGCCAATGAGCAGTTCTTC
CDR3 protein: CASGGTEANEQFF
V gene: TRBV12-5
D gene: .
J gene: TRBJ2-1
clone size: many
CDR3 length: 13